The 26 T cell receptor beta chains listed next were all sequenced from one sample in a study of T cell changes during pregnancy in multiple sclerosis. Clones were sequenced by immunoSEQ multiplex PCR, and TCRdb holds only the in-frame ones, with some missing. The data contain around 70,000 clones, about 94% of them singletons. The sequencing used peripheral blood, collected in the first trimester of pregnancy. The receptors were gathered from a female donor in good health, enrolled as a control in a pregnancy study.

This rearrangement joins TRBV6-5 to TRBJ2-2, with 8 bases identical to TRBD2. From germline, CDR1 is MNHEY and CDR2 SVGAGI. This CDR3 contains 15 residues. The junction had 6 bases not matched to a gene; V was cut back by 6 bases and J by 3 bases. CDR3 sequence reads: CASRQNGRDTGELFF. The CDR3 DNA sequence: TGTGCCAGCAGGCAAAACGGGAGGGACACCGGGGAGCTGTTTTTT.

The chain has TRBV5-8 and TRBJ2-7; D might be TRBD1 (5 bases). V lost 4 bases, J lost 5 bases, and 10 bases lay in between. Germline V gene sequence: CDR1 SGHTS, CDR2 YDEGEE. This CDR3 contains 12 residues. The CDR3 reads CASSAIRDEQYF. The CDR3 nucleotides are TGTGCCAGCAGCGCGATCAGGGACGAGCAGTACTTC.

This chain uses TRBV5-1 with TRBJ2-2; tentative D call: TRBD1 (6 bases). Germline lookup yields CDR1 SGHRS and CDR2 YFSETQ. Trimming took off 1 base at V and 3 bases at J, with 7 bases between the two ends. CDR3 length: 14 amino acids. CDR3 loop: CASSLSGDTGELFF. Here the CDR3 DNA reads TGCGCCAGCAGCTTGTCAGGGGACACCGGGGAGCTGTTTTTT.

This clone was counted only a few times. CDR3 nucleotide sequence: TGCAGCGTTGGAGGGTCCGGAAACACCATATATTTT. As protein: CSVGGSGNTIYF. J is TRBJ1-3 and V is TRBV29-1; D is unresolved. The germline gives CDR1 SQVTM, CDR2 ANQGSEA. Trimming pared 4 bases from V and 4 bases from J, leaving 8 bases between. There are 12 residues in the CDR3.

The V call is TRBV4-1, the J call TRBJ2-3; D is unresolved. This CDR3 has 17 residues. Germline V gives CDR1 MGHRA, CDR2 YSYEKL. Between the trimmed V and J ends, which lost 0 bases and 0 bases, there was a span of 13 bases. The CDR3 loop reads CASSQERFLTSTDTQYF. DNA of the CDR3: TGCGCCAGCAGCCAAGAAAGGTTCCTGACTAGCACAGATACGCAGTATTTT.

This chain connects TRBV2 to TRBJ2-1, with 8 bases aligning to TRBD2. The V gene's germline CDR1 is SNHLY and CDR2 FYNNEI. The CDR3 loop spans 9 amino acids. The CDR3 DNA is TGTGCAGCGGGAGTTGAGCAGTTCTTC. Translation: CAAGVEQFF.

The J gene is TRBJ2-1, the V gene TRBV6-5; 7 bases map to TRBD1. Trimming removed 5 bases from V and 2 bases from J; junction bases left unmatched: 6. This CDR3 is 15 amino acids long. Germline V gene lookup returns CDR1 MNHEY and CDR2 SVGAGI. The CDR3 sequence: CASSPGQRTYNEQFF. In DNA, the CDR3 is TGTGCCAGCAGTCCGGGACAGAGGACCTACAATGAGCAGTTCTTC.

The chain recombines TRBV27 with TRBJ2-1; 11 bases match TRBD2. Germline loops: CDR1 MNHEY, CDR2 SMNVEV (reference sequence). The junction had 6 bases not matched to a gene; V was cut back by 10 bases and J by 7 bases. The CDR3 has 13 residues. Here the CDR3 DNA reads TGTGCCACATCACTAGCGGGAGTGAATGAGCAGTTCTTC. This gives the protein CATSLAGVNEQFF.

The chain has TRBV2 and TRBJ2-3; D gene uncertain. CDR3 length equals 11 residues. Germline V gene sequence: CDR1 SNHLY, CDR2 FYNNEI. V was cut by 3 bases and J by 6 bases, with 4 bases left in between. The CDR3 DNA sequence: TGTGCCAGCAGTGAGAGTGATACGCAGTATTTT. It encodes CASSESDTQYF.

The chain carries TRBV15 and TRBJ2-6; a weak D match, TRBD1 (6 bases). Germline CDR1 is LNHNV and CDR2 is YYDKDF (reference sequence). Deletions cut 3 bases from V and 3 bases from J, with 24 bases between. The CDR3 loop spans 20 amino acids. DNA for the CDR3: TGTGCCACCAGCAGTCCCAGGGGAGCTTGGGCCTCAGGTGGGGCCAACGTCCTGACTTTC. Translating gives CATSSPRGAWASGGANVLTF.

The chain employs TRBV28 and TRBJ2-3; D possibly corresponds to TRBD2 (6 bases). Trimming shortened V by 4 bases and J by 4 bases, and 12 bases separated the two germline ends. CDR3 size: 14 residues. Germline-derived CDR1 and CDR2 are MDHEN and SYDVKM. The CDR3 nucleotides are TGTGCCAGCAGTTCCCCCCGACTAGCAGATACGCAGTATTTT. As protein: CASSSPRLADTQYF.

The genes are TRBV5-4 and TRBJ2-5; 14 nucleotides match TRBD2. Trimming took 4 bases from V and 4 from J; bases not matched to a gene: 6. Germline CDR1 reads SGHNT; CDR2 reads YYREEE (reference sequence). The length of the CDR3 is 16 residues. The CDR3 loop is CASSRGTSGRSETQYF. Here the CDR3 DNA reads TGTGCCAGCAGCAGGGGGACTAGCGGGAGATCAGAGACCCAGTACTTC.

This clone came up a few times. V is TRBV30 and J is TRBJ1-3; D is undetermined. Germline values: CDR1 GTSNPN, CDR2 SVGIG (reference sequence). The CDR3 contains 16 residues. Trimming cost V 4 bases and J 0 bases, with 16 bases left between them. This CDR3 is CAWTPEPFSSGNTIYF. The CDR3 DNA reads as TGTGCCTGGACCCCCGAGCCTTTTAGCTCTGGAAACACCATATATTTT.

This chain uses TRBV9 with TRBJ2-3, with 9 bases lining up with TRBD1. Germline trimming cut 4 bases from V and 4 bases from J; bases unmatched to any gene: 10. Germline V gene sequence: CDR1 SGDLS, CDR2 YYNGEE. The CDR3 is 16 amino acids. This chain's CDR3 is CASSSRQGDSADTQYF. The DNA for the CDR3 is TGTGCCAGCAGCTCCCGACAGGGGGATAGCGCAGATACGCAGTATTTT. Combining the CDR3 with reference TRBV9 and TRBJ2-3 gives the whole variable domain DSGVTQTPKHLITATGQRVTLRCSPRSGDLSVYWYQQSLDQGLQFLIQYYNGEERAKGNILERFSAQQFPDLHSELNLSSLELGDSALYFCASSSRQGDSADTQYFGPGTRLTVL.

The rearrangement uses TRBV29-1 and TRBJ1-2; TRBD1 is a possible D gene (6 bases). Germline V lookup: CDR1 SQVTM, CDR2 ANQGSEA. The length of the CDR3 is 12 residues. Trimming shortened V by 6 bases and J by 6 bases, and 14 bases separated the two germline ends. The CDR3 reads CSVKGGANGYTF. The CDR3 nucleotides read TGCAGCGTCAAAGGGGGGGCCAATGGCTACACCTTC.

This chain links TRBV18 with TRBJ2-3; 11 nucleotides agree with TRBD2. Germline V gene lookup returns CDR1 KGHSH and CDR2 LQKENI. This CDR3 has 16 amino acids. V lost 2 bases and J lost 6; bases outside the gene matches: 7. This CDR3 is CASSPLAGGPSDTQYF. The CDR3 bases are TGTGCCAGCTCACCATTAGCGGGAGGGCCATCGGATACGCAGTATTTT. Based on the CDR3 plus reference TRBV18 and TRBJ2-3, the full variable domain is NAGVMQNPRHLVRRRGQEARLRCSPMKGHSHVYWYRQLPEEGLKFMVYLQKENIIDESGMPKERFSAEFPKEGPSILRIQQVVRGDSAAYFCASSPLAGGPSDTQYFGPGTRLTVL.

The chain uses TRBV13 and TRBJ2-7; TRBD2 is a possible D gene (5 bases). Between the trimmed V and J ends, which lost 0 bases and 1 base, there was a span of 16 bases. Per germline, CDR1 PRHDT and CDR2 FYEKMQ (reference sequence). The CDR3 covers 17 residues. The CDR3 nucleotides read TGTGCCAGCAGCTTAGGTGGTCGGGGTTGGAAGTCCTACGAGCAGTACTTC. Translation gives CASSLGGRGWKSYEQYF.

The rearrangement links TRBV7-8 to TRBJ2-5; 8 bases align to TRBD2. Germline CDR1 is SGHVS and CDR2 is FQNEAQ. The CDR3 sequence is 15 residues long. V was clipped by 5 bases and J by 3 bases; unmatched bases: 8. In DNA form, the CDR3 reads TGTGCCAGCAGCGAACAACCGGGACTAGAAGAGACCCAGTACTTC. Its translation: CASSEQPGLEETQYF.

This chain connects TRBV11-2 to TRBJ2-7, with 7 bases fitting TRBD2. With 6 bases clipped from V and 0 bases from J, the junction kept 5 bases outside the gene matches. Germline CDR1 SGHAT, CDR2 FQNNGV. The CDR3 runs to 14 residues. CDR3 in DNA: TGTGCCAGCAGTTGGGGCGGGAGCTCCTACGAGCAGTACTTC. This encodes CASSWGGSSYEQYF.

This chain links TRBV18 with TRBJ2-3; no clear D gene. CDR1 is KGHSH, CDR2 LQKENI, per germline. Trimming shortened V by 2 bases and J by 0 bases, and 9 bases separated the two germline ends. The CDR3 sequence is 15 residues long. The CDR3 region is CASSPRSRSTDTQYF. In DNA, the CDR3 is TGTGCCAGCTCACCAAGGAGCAGAAGCACAGATACGCAGTATTTT.

The rearrangement uses TRBV29-1 and TRBJ2-3, with 7 nucleotides matching TRBD1. With V trimmed by 5 bases and J by 3 bases, 2 bases remained unmatched. The CDR3 contains 12 residues. Germline V gene data show CDR1 as SQVTM and CDR2 as ANQGSEA. CDR3 residues: CSVTTGTDTQYF. For the CDR3, the DNA is TGCAGCGTTACGACAGGGACAGATACGCAGTATTTT.

This clone was seen a single time. The genes are TRBV4-1 and TRBJ2-1; D is unclear. V was clipped by 1 base and J by 4 bases, with 14 bases between them. Germline values: CDR1 MGHRA, CDR2 YSYEKL. The CDR3 length is 16 residues. CDR3 sequence: CASSQVTSTIYNEQFF. CDR3 bases: TGCGCCAGCAGCCAAGTCACAAGTACTATATACAATGAGCAGTTCTTC.

The chain combines TRBV11-2 with TRBJ1-5; 7 bases fit TRBD1. The germline gives CDR1 SGHAT, CDR2 FQNNGV. The CDR3 covers 17 residues. V lost 5 bases to trimming and J lost 2 bases; unmatched junction nucleotides: 12. For the CDR3, the DNA is TGTGCCAGCAGCCCCAGACTTCTTGGACAGGGCAATCAGCCCCAGCATTTT. Translation gives CASSPRLLGQGNQPQHF.

V usage is TRBV27 and J usage is TRBJ1-1, with 7 positions matching TRBD1. CDR1 is MNHEY, CDR2 SMNVEV, per germline (reference sequence). The trim removed 3 bases at V and 4 bases at J, leaving 5 bases unmatched. The CDR3 runs to 14 residues. The CDR3 nucleotides are TGTGCCAGCAGTTTTATAGGGGGCGTCACTGAAGCTTTCTTT. Amino acids: CASSFIGGVTEAFF.

This clone was picked up one time. This sequence joins TRBV5-1 and TRBJ2-7, with 8 bases identical to TRBD1. V lost 2 bases, J lost 4 bases, and 8 bases stayed unmatched. The germline V gene encodes CDR1 SGHRS and CDR2 YFSETQ. The CDR3 is 15 amino acids. As DNA, the CDR3 is TGCGCCAGCAGCTTCGGGACAGGAAGAGAGTACGAGCAGTACTTC. It yields the protein CASSFGTGREYEQYF.

The chain is built from TRBV11-2 and TRBJ2-1; D perhaps matches TRBD1 (5 bases). Trimming removed 5 bases at V and 8 bases at J, with 16 bases between. The CDR3 runs 14 residues. In germline, CDR1 is SGHAT, CDR2 FQNNGV. The CDR3: CASSPLQGIHEQFF. The CDR3 DNA reads TGTGCCAGCAGCCCATTGCAGGGCATCCATGAGCAGTTCTTC.